Listed below are T cell receptor beta chains from one sample, sequenced in a study of blood T cell repertoires in COVID-19. Data came from immunoSEQ multiplex PCR; TCRdb stores just in-frame clones and leaves some out. The sample holds approximately 300,000 clones, around four fifths seen once. The sample taken for sequencing was peripheral blood. All receptors come from a woman aged 45 to 65 with acute or convalescent COVID-19. Each CDR3 is given with its conserved first and last residue. A D gene is named only where the DNA matches it firmly. For some rows the clone size is stated as once, few or many, or as a class when expanded; others skip it.

TRBV2,TRBJ1-1,NA,NA,CASNSQGIVTEAFF,TGTGCCAGCAATAGTCAGGGAATTGTCACTGAAGCTTTCTTT
TRBV7-6,TRBJ2-2,NA,NA,CASSFTTESNTGELFF,TGTGCCAGCAGCTTCACGACAGAATCGAACACCGGGGAGCTGTTTTTT
TRBV5-4,TRBJ2-1,NA,NA,CASSGGSYNEQFF,TGTGCCAGCAGCGGGGGGTCCTACAATGAGCAGTTCTTC
TRBV20-1,TRBJ2-1,TRBD2,NA,CSASQAGGLNEQFF,TGCAGTGCTAGTCAAGCGGGGGGGCTTAATGAGCAGTTCTTC
TRBV2,TRBJ2-1,TRBD2,few,CASRVLAGGRNEQFF,TGTGCCAGCAGGGTACTAGCGGGGGGAAGGAATGAGCAGTTCTTC
TRBV9,TRBJ2-7,NA,NA,CASAPLPSSSVHEQYF,TGTGCCAGCGCACCCTTGCCGTCTTCTAGCGTACACGAGCAGTACTTC
TRBV19,TRBJ2-5,TRBD1,NA,CASSTQGGQAPTQYF,TGTGCCAGTAGTACCCAAGGAGGACAGGCTCCGACCCAGTACTTC
TRBV19,TRBJ1-4,NA,NA,CASSSGTSPEKLFF,TGTGCCAGTAGTTCCGGGACTTCGCCTGAAAAACTGTTTTTT
TRBV12-3/TRBV12-4,TRBJ2-7,TRBD2,NA,CASSASGRAGQYF,TGTGCCAGCAGTGCTAGCGGGAGGGCGGGGCAGTACTTC
TRBV3-1/TRBV3-2,TRBJ1-1,NA,NA,CASSLRGDTEAFF,TGTGCCAGCAGCCTTCGGGGGGATACTGAAGCTTTCTTT
TRBV2,TRBJ1-4,TRBD1,NA,CASSSGQGPEKLFF,TGTGCCAGCAGTTCCGGACAGGGTCCCGAAAAACTGTTTTTT
TRBV6-6,TRBJ1-1,NA,NA,CASSLAGARAEAFF,TGTGCCAGCAGTTTGGCGGGGGCGCGCGCTGAAGCTTTCTTT
TRBV10-1,TRBJ1-1,NA,NA,CASSESHTEAFF,TGCGCCAGCAGTGAGTCCCATACTGAAGCTTTCTTT
TRBV30,TRBJ2-2,TRBD2,NA,CAWSALGLAGGLGNTGELFF,TGTGCCTGGAGTGCCTTGGGGCTAGCGGGGGGGCTAGGGAACACCGGGGAGCTGTTTTTT
TRBV7-9,TRBJ1-1,NA,NA,CASSYGKFEAFF,TGTGCCAGCAGCTACGGGAAATTTGAAGCTTTCTTT
TRBV4-2,TRBJ2-6,NA,NA,CASSQEYIRSSGANVLTF,TGTGCCAGCAGCCAAGAATATATTAGGAGCTCTGGGGCCAACGTCCTGACTTTC